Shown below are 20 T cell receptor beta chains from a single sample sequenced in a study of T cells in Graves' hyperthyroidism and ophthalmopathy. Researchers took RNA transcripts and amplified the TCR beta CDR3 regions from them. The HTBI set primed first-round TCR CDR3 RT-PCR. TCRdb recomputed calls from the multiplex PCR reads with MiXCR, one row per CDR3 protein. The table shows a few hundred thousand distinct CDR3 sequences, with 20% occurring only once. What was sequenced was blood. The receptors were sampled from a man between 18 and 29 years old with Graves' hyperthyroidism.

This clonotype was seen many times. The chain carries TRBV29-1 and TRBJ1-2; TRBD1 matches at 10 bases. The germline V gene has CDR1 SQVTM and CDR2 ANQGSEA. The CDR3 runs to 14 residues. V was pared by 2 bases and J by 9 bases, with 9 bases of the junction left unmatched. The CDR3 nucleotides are TGCAGCGTTGAATCCTTGGGACAGGGGATAAGCTACACCTTC. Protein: CSVESLGQGISYTF.

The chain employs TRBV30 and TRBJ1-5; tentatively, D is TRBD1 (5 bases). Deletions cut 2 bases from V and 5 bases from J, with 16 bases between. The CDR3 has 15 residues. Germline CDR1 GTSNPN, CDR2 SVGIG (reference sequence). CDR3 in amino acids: CAWSFPGQYDQPQHF. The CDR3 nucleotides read TGTGCCTGGAGTTTTCCGGGGCAGTACGATCAGCCCCAGCATTTT.

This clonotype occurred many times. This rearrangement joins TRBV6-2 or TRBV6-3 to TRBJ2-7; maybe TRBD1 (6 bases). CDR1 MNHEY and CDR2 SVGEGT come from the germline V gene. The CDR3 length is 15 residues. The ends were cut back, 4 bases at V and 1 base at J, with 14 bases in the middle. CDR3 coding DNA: TGTGCCAGCAGTTCCACCGGGACACTTTCCTACGAGCAGTACTTC. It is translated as CASSSTGTLSYEQYF.

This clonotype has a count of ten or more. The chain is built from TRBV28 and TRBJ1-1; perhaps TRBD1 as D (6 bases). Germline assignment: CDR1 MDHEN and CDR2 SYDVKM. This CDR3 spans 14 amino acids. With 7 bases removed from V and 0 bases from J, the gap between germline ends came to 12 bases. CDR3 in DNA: TGTGCCAGCACCCCCGGACAGCTGAACACTGAAGCTTTCTTT. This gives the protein CASTPGQLNTEAFF. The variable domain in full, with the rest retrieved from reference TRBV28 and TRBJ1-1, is DVKVTQSSRYLVKRTGEKVFLECVQDMDHENMFWYRQDPGLGLRLIYFSYDVKMKEKGDIPEGYSVSREKKERFSLILESASTNQTSMYLCASTPGQLNTEAFFGQGTRLTVV.

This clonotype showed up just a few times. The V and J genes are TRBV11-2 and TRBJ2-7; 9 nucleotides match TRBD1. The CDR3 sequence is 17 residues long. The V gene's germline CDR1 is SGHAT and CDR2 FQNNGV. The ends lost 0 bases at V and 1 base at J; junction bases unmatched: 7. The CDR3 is CASSLDSGQGLSYEQYF. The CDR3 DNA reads TGTGCCAGCAGCTTAGATTCCGGACAGGGGCTGTCCTACGAGCAGTACTTC.

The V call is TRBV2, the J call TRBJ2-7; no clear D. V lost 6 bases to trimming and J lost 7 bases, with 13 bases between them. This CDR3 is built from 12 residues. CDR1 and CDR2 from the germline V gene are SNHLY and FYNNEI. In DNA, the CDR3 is TGTGCCAGCAGGGCCGATATCGGGGAGCAGTACTTC. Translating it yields CASRADIGEQYF.

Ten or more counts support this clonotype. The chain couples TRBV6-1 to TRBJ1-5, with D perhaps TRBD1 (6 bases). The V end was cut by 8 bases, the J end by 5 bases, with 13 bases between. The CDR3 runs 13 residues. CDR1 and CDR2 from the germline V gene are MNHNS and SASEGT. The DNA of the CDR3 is TGTGCCAGCGCAGGGGCCCCCGATCAGCCCCAGCATTTT. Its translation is CASAGAPDQPQHF.

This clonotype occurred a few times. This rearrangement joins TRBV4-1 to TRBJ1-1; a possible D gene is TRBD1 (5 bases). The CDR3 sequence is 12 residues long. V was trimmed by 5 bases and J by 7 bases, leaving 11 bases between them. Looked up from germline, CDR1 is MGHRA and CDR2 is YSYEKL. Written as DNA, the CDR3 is TGCGCCAGCAGCGGGGGACTTAGTGAAGCTTTCTTT. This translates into CASSGGLSEAFF.

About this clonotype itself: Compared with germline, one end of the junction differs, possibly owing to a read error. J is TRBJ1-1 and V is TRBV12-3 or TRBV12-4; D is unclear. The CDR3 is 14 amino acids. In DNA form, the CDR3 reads TGCGCCAGCAGTTTCTGGCAGTTTAACACTGAAGCTTTCTTT. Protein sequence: CASSFWQFNTEAFF.

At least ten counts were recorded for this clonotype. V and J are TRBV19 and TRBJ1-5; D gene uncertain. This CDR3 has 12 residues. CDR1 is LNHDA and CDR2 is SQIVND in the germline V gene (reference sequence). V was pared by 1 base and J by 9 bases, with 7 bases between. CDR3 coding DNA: TGTGCCAGTAGTATAGGACGGGGGCCCCAGCATTTT. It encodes CASSIGRGPQHF.

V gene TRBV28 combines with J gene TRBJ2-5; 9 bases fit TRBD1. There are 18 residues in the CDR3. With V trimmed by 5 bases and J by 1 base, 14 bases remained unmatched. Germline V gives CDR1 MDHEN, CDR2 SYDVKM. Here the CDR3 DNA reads TGTGCCAGCAGTCCCCTCGTGCTCCGGGACAGGGCCCAAGAGACCCAGTACTTC. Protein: CASSPLVLRDRAQETQYF.

CDR3 DNA sequence: TGTGCCAGTAGTAGACGACAGGGAGAAGACAACACTGAAGCTTTCTTT. Translating gives CASSRRQGEDNTEAFF. The rearrangement uses TRBV19 and TRBJ1-1; 7 nucleotides match TRBD1. Germline loops: CDR1 LNHDA, CDR2 SQIVND (reference sequence). The V and J ends lost 4 bases and 2 bases, in that order; junction bases with no gene match: 10. The CDR3 spans 16 residues.

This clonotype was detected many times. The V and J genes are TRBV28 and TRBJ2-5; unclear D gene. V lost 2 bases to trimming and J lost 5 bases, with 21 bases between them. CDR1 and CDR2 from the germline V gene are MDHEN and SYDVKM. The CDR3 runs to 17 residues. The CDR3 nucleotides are TGTGCCAGCAGTTTAGGATTCGAATTACAAATTGGGGAGACCCAGTACTTC. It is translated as CASSLGFELQIGETQYF.

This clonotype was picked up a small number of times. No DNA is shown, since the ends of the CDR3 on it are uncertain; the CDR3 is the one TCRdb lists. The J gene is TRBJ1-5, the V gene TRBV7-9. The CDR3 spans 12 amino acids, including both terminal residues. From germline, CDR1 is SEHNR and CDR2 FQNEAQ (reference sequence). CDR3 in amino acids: CASSSSEKPQHF.

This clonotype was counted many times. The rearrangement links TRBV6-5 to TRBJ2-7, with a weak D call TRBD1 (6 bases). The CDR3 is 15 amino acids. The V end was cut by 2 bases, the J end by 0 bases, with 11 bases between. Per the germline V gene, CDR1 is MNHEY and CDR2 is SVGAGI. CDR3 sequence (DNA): TGTGCCAGCAGTTACGATACAGGGAGCTCCTACGAGCAGTACTTC. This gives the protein CASSYDTGSSYEQYF.

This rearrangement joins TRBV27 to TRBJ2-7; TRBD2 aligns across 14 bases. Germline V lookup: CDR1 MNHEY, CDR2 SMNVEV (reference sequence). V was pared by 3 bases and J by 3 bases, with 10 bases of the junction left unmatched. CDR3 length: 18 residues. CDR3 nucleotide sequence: TGTGCCAGCAGTTTTTTGGGGACTAGCGGGAGTCGGGACTACGAGCAGTACTTC. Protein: CASSFLGTSGSRDYEQYF.

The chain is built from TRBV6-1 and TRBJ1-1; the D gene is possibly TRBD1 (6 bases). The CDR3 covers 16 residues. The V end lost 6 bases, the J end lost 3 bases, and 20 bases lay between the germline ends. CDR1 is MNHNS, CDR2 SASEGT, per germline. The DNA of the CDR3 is TGTGCCAGCAGCACGGACAGTAGACTTGGATACACTGAAGCTTTCTTT. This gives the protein CASSTDSRLGYTEAFF.

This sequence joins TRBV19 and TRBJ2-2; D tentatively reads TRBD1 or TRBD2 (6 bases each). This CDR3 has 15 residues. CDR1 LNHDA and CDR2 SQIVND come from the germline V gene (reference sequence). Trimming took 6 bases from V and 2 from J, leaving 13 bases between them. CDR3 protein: CASSFRGVNTGELFF. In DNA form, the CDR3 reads TGTGCCAGTAGCTTTAGGGGGGTCAACACCGGGGAGCTGTTTTTT. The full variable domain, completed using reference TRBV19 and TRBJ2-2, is DGGITQSPKYLFRKEGQNVTLSCEQNLNHDAMYWYRQDPGQGLRLIYYSQIVNDFQKGDIAEGYSVSREKKESFPLTVTSAQKNPTAFYLCASSFRGVNTGELFFGEGSRLTVL.

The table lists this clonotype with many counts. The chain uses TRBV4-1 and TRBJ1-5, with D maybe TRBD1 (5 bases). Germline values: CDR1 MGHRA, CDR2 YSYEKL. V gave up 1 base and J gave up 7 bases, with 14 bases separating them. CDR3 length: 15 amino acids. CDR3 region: CASSQGPGVRQPQHF. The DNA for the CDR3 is TGCGCCAGCAGCCAAGGACCGGGGGTCAGGCAGCCCCAGCATTTT.

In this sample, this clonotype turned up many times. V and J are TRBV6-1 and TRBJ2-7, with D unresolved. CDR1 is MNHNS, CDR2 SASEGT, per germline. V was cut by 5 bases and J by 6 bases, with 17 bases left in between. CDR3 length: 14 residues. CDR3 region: CASSPGQFYAEQYF. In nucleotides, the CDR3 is TGTGCCAGCAGTCCCGGGCAGTTCTACGCCGAGCAGTACTTC.